What follows are 5 T cell receptor beta chains derived from one specimen sequenced in a study of T cell responses to AZD1222 COVID-19 vaccine. The protocol was immunoSEQ multiplex PCR, while the TCRdb copy is restricted to in-frame clones and leaves out a portion. The table lists roughly 150,000 clones, roughly nine tenths of them singletons. The sequences come from peripheral blood, collected 28 days after the second AZD1222 dose. Receptors originate from an adult who received the AZD1222 COVID-19 vaccine.

The rearrangement uses TRBV5-1 and TRBJ1-5, with D unclear. Germline CDR1 and CDR2: SGHRS and YFSETQ. The V gene lost 0 bases and the J gene lost 7 bases, with 14 bases spanning the gap. The CDR3 contains 15 residues. CDR3 residues: CASSLAGSPGQPQHF. The CDR3 nucleotides read TGCGCCAGCAGCTTGGCCGGGTCGCCGGGGCAGCCCCAGCATTTT.

The rearrangement links TRBV10-1 to TRBJ2-1; D is perhaps TRBD2 (7 bases). V was pared by 4 bases and J by 12 bases, with 31 bases between. The CDR3 has 18 residues. Germline loops: CDR1 WNHNN, CDR2 SYGVQD (reference sequence). CDR3 sequence (DNA): TGCGCCAGCAGTGTTGAGTTTGTGGGGGGGGCCAAGGAAAGTGGGCAGTTCTTC. Translating it yields CASSVEFVGGAKESGQFF.

This clone was recorded a few times. This sequence joins TRBV6-1 and TRBJ1-1, with 7 nucleotides matching TRBD1. The CDR3 length is 15 residues. J was trimmed by 0 bases and V by 3 bases; bases with no gene match: 4. Germline V gene data show CDR1 as MNHNS and CDR2 as SASEGT. The chain's CDR3 is CASSDRGQLNTEAFF. The CDR3 nucleotides read TGTGCCAGCAGTGATCGGGGACAGCTGAACACTGAAGCTTTCTTT.

CDR3 in DNA: TGTGCCAGCAGTTTATGGGGAGACACTCAGCCCCAGCATTTT. Its translation: CASSLWGDTQPQHF. The rearrangement links TRBV27 to TRBJ1-5; no definite D call. Per germline, CDR1 MNHEY and CDR2 SMNVEV (reference sequence). The CDR3 contains 14 residues. V lost 1 base to trimming and J lost 6 bases, with 10 bases between them.

With respect to this clone: Within the sample, other DNA sequences also encode this same CDR3. V and J are TRBV6-6 and TRBJ1-2; no reliable D call. Trimming stripped 0 bases from V and 2 bases from J, with 7 bases between. The CDR3 sequence is 14 residues long. Germline values: CDR1 MNHNY, CDR2 SVGAGI (reference sequence). The CDR3 loop reads CASSYSGGNYGYTF. The CDR3, as DNA: TGTGCCAGCAGTTACTCTGGCGGAAACTATGGCTACACCTTC.